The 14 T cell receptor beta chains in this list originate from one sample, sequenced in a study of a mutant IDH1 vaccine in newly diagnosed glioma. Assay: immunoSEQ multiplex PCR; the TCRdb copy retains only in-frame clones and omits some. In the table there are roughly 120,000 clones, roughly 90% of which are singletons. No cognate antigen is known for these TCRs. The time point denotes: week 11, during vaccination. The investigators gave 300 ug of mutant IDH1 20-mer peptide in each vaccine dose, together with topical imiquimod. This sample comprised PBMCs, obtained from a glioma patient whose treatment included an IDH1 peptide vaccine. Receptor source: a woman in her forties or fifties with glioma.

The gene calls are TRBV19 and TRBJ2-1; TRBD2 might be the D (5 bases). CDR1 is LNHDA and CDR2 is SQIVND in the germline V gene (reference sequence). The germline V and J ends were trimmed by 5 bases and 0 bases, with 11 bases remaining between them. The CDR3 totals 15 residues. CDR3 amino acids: CASSPRGGSYNEQFF. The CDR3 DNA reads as TGTGCCAGTAGTCCCCGCGGAGGCTCCTACAATGAGCAGTTCTTC.

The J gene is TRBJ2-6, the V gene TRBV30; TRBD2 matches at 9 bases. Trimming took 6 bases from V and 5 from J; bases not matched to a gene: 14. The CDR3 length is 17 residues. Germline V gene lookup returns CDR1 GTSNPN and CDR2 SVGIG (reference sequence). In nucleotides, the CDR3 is TGTGCCTGCCCATTGGGACTAGCATCCCTCTGGGCCAACGTCCTGACTTTC. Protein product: CACPLGLASLWANVLTF. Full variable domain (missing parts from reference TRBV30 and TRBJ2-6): SQTIHQWPATLVQPVGSPLSLECTVEGTSNPNLYWYRQAAGRGLQLLFYSVGIGQISSEVPQNLSASRPQDRQFILSSKKLLLSDSGFYLCACPLGLASLWANVLTFGAGSRLTVL.

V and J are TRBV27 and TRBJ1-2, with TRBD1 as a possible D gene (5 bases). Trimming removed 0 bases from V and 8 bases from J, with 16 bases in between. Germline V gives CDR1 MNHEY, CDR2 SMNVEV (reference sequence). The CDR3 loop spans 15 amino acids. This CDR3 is CASSLSQQARYGYTF. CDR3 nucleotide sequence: TGTGCCAGCAGTTTATCCCAACAGGCTCGCTACGGCTACACCTTC.

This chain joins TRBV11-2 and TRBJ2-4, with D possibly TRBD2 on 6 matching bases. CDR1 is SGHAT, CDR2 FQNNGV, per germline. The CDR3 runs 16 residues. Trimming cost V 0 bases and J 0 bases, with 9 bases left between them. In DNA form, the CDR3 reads TGTGCCAGCAGCTTAGATGGAGGGCTAGCCAAAAACATTCAGTACTTC. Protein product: CASSLDGGLAKNIQYF.

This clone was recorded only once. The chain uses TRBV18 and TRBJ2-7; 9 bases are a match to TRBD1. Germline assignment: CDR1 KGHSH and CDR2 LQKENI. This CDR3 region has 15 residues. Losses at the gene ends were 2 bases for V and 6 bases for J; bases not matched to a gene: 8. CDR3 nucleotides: TGTGCCAGCTCACCAACCGAGGACAGGGGAGGCGAGCAGTACTTC. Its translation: CASSPTEDRGGEQYF.

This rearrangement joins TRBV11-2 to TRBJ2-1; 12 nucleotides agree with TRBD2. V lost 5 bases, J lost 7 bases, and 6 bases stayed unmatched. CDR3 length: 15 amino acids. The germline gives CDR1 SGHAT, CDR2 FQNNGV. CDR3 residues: CASSLRLAGENEQFF. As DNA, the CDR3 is TGTGCCAGCAGCCTCAGACTAGCGGGAGAAAATGAGCAGTTCTTC.

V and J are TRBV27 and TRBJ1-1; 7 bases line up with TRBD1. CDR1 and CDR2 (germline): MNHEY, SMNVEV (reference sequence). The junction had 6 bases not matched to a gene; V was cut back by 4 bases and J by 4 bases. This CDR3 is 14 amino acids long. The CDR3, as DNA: TGTGCCAGCAGTTACAGGGGCTTGGGCACTGAAGCTTTCTTT. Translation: CASSYRGLGTEAFF.

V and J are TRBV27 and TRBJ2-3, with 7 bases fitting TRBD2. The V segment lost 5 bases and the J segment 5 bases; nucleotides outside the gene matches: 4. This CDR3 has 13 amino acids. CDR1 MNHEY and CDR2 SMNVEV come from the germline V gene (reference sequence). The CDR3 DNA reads TGTGCCAGCAGTCGGACTAGGAAAGATACGCAGTATTTT. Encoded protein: CASSRTRKDTQYF.

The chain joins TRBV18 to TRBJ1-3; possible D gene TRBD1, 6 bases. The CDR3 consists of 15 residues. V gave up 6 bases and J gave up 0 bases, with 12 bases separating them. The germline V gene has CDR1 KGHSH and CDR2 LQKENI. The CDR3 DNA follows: TGTGCCAGCTCCCACGACAGGCGCTCTGGAAACACCATATATTTT. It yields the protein CASSHDRRSGNTIYF.

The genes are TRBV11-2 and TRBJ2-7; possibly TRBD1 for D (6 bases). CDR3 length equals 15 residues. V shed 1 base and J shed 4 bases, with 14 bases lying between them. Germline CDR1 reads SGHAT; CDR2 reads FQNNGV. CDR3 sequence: CASSLVTQGAYEQYF. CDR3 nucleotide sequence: TGTGCCAGCAGCTTAGTCACACAGGGTGCGTACGAGCAGTACTTC.

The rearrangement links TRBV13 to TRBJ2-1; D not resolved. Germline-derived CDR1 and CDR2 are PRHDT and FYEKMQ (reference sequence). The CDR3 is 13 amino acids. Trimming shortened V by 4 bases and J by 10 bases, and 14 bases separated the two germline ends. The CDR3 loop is CASSWTRLGEQFF. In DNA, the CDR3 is TGTGCCAGCAGCTGGACGAGATTAGGGGAGCAGTTCTTC.

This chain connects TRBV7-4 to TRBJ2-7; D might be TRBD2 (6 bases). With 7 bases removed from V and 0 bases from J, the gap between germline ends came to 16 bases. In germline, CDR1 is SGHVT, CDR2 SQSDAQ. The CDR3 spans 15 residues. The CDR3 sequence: CASTTGGSSSYEQYF. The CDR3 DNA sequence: TGTGCCAGCACCACCGGAGGGTCGAGCTCCTACGAGCAGTACTTC.

The CDR3 coding sequence is TGTGCCTGGAGTGAGTCATCCTGGATGTTCTTC. It is translated as CAWSESSWMFF. The V and J genes are TRBV30 and TRBJ2-1; D gene unclear. The germline CDR1 and CDR2 sequences are GTSNPN and SVGIG (reference sequence). V was trimmed by 1 base and J by 15 bases, leaving 13 bases between them. The CDR3 length is 11 residues.

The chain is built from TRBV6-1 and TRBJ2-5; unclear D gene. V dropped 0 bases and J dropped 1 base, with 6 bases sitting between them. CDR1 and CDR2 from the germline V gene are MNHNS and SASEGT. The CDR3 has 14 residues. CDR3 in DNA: TGTGCCAGCAGTGAAGCGCTTTCCCAAGAGACCCAGTACTTC. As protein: CASSEALSQETQYF.